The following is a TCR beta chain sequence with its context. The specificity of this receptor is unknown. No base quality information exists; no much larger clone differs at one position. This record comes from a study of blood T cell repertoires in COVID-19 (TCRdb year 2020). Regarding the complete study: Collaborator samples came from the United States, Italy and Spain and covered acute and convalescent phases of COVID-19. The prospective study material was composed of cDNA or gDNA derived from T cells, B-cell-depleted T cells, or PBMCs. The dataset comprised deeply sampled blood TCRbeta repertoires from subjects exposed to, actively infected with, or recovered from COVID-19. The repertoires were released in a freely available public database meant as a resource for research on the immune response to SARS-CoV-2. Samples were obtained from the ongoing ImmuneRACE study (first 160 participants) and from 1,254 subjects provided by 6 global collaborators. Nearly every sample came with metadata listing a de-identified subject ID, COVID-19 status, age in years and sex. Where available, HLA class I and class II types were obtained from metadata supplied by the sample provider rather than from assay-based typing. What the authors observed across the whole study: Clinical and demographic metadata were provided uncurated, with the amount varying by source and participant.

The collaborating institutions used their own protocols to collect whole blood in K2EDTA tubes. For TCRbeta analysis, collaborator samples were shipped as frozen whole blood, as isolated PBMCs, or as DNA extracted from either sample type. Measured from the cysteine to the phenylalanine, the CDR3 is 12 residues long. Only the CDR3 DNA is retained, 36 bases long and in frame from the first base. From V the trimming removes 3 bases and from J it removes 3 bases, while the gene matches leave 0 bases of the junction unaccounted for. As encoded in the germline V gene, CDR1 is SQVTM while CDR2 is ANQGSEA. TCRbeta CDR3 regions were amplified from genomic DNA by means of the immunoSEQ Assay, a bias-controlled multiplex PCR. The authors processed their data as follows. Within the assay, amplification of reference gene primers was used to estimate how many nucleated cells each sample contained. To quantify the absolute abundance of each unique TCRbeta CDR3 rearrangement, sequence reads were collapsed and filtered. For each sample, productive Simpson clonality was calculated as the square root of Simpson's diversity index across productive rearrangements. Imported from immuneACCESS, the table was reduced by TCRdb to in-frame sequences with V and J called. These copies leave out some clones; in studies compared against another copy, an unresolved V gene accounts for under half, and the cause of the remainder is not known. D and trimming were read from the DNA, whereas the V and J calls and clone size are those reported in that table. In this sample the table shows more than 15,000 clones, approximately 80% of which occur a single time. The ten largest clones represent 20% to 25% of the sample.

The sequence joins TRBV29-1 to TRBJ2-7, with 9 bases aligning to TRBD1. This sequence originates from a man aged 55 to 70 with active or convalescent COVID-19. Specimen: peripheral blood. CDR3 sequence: CSVEGQGYEQYF. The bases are TGCAGCGTTGAGGGACAGGGCTACGAGCAGTACTTC.